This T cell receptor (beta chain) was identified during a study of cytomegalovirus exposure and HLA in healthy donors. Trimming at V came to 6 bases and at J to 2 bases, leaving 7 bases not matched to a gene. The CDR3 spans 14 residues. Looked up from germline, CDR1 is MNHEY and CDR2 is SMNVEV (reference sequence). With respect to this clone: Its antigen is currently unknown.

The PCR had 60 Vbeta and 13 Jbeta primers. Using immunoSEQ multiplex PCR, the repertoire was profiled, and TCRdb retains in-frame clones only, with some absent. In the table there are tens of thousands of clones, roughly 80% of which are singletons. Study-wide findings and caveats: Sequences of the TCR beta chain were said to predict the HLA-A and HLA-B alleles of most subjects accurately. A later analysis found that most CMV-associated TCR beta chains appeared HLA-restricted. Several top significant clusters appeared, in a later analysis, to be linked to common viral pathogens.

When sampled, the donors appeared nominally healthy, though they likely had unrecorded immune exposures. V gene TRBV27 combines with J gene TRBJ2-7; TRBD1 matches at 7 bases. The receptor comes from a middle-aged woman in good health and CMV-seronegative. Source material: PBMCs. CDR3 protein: CASRTMGQPYEQYF. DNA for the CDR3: TGTGCCAGCAGAACCATGGGACAGCCCTACGAGCAGTACTTC.